This entry is about one T cell receptor beta chain. The sample is drawn from a study of blood T cell repertoires in COVID-19. Across the whole study: The study drew acute and convalescent COVID-19 samples from the United States, Italy and Spain. Sample material is recorded as cDNA or gDNA derived from T cells, B-cell-depleted T cells, or PBMCs.

The V gene's germline CDR1 is SGDLS and CDR2 YYNGEE. The CDR3 totals 15 residues. V lost 3 bases and J lost 2; bases outside the gene matches: 1. Under the authors' procedure: Reference gene primer amplification in the assay estimated nucleated cell counts. Sequencing was performed with immunoSEQ multiplex PCR; in TCRdb, only in-frame clones are kept and a portion is missing. D and trimming come from the DNA, and the V and J calls and clone size come from that table. The sample lists about 97,000 clones, 85% to 95% occurring once. The specimen sequenced was peripheral blood. The sequence came from a man between 50 and 59 years old with active COVID-19. The chain employs TRBV9 and TRBJ2-7; 14 positions match TRBD2. This CDR3 is CASSEGLAGAYEQYF. The DNA of the CDR3 is TGTGCCAGCAGCGAGGGACTAGCGGGAGCCTACGAGCAGTACTTC.